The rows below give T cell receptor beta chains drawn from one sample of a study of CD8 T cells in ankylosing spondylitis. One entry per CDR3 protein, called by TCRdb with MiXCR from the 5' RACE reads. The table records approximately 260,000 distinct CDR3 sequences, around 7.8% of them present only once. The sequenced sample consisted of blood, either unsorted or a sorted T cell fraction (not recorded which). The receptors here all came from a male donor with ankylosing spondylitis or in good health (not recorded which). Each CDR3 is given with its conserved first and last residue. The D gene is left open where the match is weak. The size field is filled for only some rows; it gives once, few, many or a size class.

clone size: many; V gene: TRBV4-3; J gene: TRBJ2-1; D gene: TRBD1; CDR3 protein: CASSQDKDRAQQFF; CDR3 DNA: TGCGCCAGCAGCCAAGATAAGGACAGGGCGCAGCAGTTCTTC
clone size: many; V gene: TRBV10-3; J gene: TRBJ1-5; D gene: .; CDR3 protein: CAITSGLDQPQHF; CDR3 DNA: TGTGCCATCACCTCTGGTCTCGATCAGCCCCAGCATTTT
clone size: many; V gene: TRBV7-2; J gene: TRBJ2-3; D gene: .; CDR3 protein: CASSLGVKPDTQYF; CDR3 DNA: TGTGCCAGCAGCTTAGGTGTAAAACCGGATACGCAGTATTTT
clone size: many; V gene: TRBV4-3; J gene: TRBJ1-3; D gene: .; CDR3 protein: CASSQDGGLSGNTIYF; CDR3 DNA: TGCGCCAGCAGCCAAGATGGGGGGCTCTCTGGAAACACCATATATTTT
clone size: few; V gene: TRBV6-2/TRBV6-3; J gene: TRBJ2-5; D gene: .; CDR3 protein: CASTQDGRYQETQYF; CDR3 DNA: TGTGCCAGCACCCAGGACGGACGCTACCAAGAGACCCAGTACTTC
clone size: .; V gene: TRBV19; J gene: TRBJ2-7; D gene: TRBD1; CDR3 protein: CASRWTGGKDEQYF; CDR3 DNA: TGTGCCAGTAGGTGGACAGGGGGGAAGGACGAGCAGTACTTC
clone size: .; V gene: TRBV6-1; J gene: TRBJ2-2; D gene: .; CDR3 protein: CASSAARGAGELFF; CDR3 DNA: TGTGCCAGCAGTGCAGCAAGGGGAGCCGGGGAGCTGTTTTTT
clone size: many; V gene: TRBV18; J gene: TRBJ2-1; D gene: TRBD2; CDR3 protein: CASSPLRASGRAQNEQFF; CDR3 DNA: TGTGCCAGCTCACCCCTTCGGGCTAGCGGGAGGGCCCAGAATGAGCAGTTCTTC
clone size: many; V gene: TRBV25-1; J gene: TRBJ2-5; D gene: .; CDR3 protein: CASSELGGETQYF; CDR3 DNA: TGTGCCAGCAGTGAATTAGGTGGAGAGACCCAGTACTTC
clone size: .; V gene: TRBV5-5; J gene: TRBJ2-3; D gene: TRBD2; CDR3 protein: CASSPIAGGADTQYF; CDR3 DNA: TGTGCCAGCAGCCCTATAGCGGGTGGGGCAGATACGCAGTATTTT
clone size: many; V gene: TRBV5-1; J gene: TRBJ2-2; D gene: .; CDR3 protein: CASSLEQALTGELFF; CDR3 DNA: TGCGCCAGCAGCTTGGAACAGGCTCTCACCGGGGAGCTGTTTTTT
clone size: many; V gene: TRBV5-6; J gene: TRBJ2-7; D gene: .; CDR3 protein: CASSSYSGEQYF; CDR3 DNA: TGTGCCAGCAGCTCTTATTCAGGGGAGCAGTACTTC
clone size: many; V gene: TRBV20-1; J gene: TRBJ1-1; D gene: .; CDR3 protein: CSASARSTEAFF; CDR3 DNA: TGCAGTGCTAGTGCCAGGAGCACTGAAGCTTTCTTT
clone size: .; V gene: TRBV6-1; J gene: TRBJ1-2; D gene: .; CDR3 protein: CASSEIATGFNYGYTF; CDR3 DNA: TGTGCCAGCAGTGAAATAGCAACAGGGTTTAACTATGGCTACACCTTC
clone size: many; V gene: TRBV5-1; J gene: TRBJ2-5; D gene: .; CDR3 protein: CASSLSLGSQETQYF; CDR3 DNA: TGCGCCAGCAGCTTGAGTCTCGGGAGCCAAGAGACCCAGTACTTC
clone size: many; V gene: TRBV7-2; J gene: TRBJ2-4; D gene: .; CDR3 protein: CASSRGVAKNIQYF; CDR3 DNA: TGTGCCAGCAGCCGAGGGGTTGCCAAAAACATTCAGTACTTC
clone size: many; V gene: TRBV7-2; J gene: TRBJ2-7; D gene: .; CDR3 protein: CASSLQARWEQYF; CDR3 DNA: TGTGCCAGCAGCTTACAAGCCCGGTGGGAGCAGTACTTC
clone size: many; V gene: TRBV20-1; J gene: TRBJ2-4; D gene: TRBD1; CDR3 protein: CSARPNPGQGSHIQYF; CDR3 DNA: TGCAGTGCTAGACCTAACCCGGGACAGGGGAGTCACATTCAGTACTTC
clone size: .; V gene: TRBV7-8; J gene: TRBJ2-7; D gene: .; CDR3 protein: CASSSIEPRDSYEQYF; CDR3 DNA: TGTGCCAGCAGTTCAATCGAACCCCGGGATTCATACGAGCAGTACTTC
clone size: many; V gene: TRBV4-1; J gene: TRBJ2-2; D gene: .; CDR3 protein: CASSQGEPNTGELFF; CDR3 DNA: TGCGCCAGCAGCCAAGGCGAGCCGAACACCGGGGAGCTGTTTTTT
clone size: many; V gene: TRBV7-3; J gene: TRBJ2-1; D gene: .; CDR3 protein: CASSSLAGEQFF; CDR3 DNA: TGTGCCAGCAGCTCCCTAGCTGGGGAGCAGTTCTTC
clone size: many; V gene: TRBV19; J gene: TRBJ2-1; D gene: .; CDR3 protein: CASSNRNSNEQFF; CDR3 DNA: TGTGCCAGTAGTAACAGGAACAGTAATGAGCAGTTCTTC
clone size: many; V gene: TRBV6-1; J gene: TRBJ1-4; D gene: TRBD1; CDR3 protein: CASSEATGGNEKLFF; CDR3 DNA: TGTGCCAGCAGTGAAGCCACAGGGGGGAATGAAAAACTGTTTTTT
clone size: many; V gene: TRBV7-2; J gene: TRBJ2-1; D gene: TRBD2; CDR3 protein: CASSLEAGGWDEQFF; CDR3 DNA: TGTGCCAGCAGCTTAGAAGCGGGGGGCTGGGATGAGCAGTTCTTC
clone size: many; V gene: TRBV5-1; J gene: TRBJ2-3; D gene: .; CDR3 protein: CASRLGGTPGDTQYF; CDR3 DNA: TGCGCCAGCAGACTCGGAGGGACCCCTGGAGATACGCAGTATTTT
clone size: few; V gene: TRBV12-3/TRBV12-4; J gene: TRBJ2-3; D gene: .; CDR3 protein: CASSPPGTGVDTQYF; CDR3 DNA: TGTGCCAGCAGTCCCCCCGGGACTGGGGTAGATACGCAGTATTTT
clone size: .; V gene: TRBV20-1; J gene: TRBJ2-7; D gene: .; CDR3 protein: CSAIVGGFSYEQYF; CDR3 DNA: TGCAGTGCTATTGTCGGGGGCTTCTCCTACGAGCAGTACTTC
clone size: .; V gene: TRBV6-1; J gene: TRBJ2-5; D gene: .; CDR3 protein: CASSVRRPDRLQETQYF; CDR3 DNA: TGTGCCAGCAGTGTGAGGAGGCCAGACAGGCTCCAAGAGACCCAGTACTTC
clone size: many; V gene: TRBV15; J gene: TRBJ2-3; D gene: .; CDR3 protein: CATSREEHCPQDTQYF; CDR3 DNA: TGTGCCACCAGCAGAGAGGAACACTGCCCACAGGATACGCAGTATTTT
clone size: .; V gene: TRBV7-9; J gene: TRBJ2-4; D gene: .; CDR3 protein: CAMGPGVKGIQYF; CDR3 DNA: TGTGCCATGGGCCCCGGGGTCAAAGGCATTCAGTACTTC
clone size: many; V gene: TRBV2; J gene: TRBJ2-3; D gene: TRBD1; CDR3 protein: CAIGQGVFTDTQYF; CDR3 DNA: TGTGCCATTGGACAGGGGGTTTTCACAGATACGCAGTATTTT
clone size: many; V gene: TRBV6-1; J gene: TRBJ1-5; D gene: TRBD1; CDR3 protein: CASSLTGRQPQHF; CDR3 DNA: TGTGCCAGCAGCTTGACAGGGCGTCAGCCCCAGCATTTT
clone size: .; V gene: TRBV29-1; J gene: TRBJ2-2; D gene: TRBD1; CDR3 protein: CSAGTGKNTGELFF; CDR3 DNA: TGCAGCGCTGGGACAGGGAAGAACACCGGGGAGCTGTTTTTT
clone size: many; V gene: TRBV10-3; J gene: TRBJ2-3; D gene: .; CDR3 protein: CAISETLARDTQYF; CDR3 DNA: TGTGCCATCAGTGAGACTCTAGCCAGAGATACGCAGTATTTT
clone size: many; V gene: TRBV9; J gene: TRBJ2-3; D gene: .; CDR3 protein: CASSPGVSDTQYF; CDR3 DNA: TGTGCCAGCAGCCCGGGAGTCTCAGATACGCAGTATTTT
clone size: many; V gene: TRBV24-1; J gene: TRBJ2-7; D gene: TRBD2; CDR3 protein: CATSDTSGTHEQYF; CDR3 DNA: TGTGCCACCAGTGATACTAGCGGGACTCACGAGCAGTACTTC
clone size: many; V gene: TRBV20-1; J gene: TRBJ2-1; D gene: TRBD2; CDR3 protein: CSARKGTSGSDNEQFF; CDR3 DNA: TGCAGTGCTAGAAAAGGGACTAGCGGAAGCGACAATGAGCAGTTCTTC
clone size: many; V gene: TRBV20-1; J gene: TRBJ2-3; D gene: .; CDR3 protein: CSASTGAEDTQYF; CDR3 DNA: TGCAGTGCTAGTACGGGGGCCGAAGATACGCAGTATTTT
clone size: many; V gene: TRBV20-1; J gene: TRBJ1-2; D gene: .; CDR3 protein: CSATGGDYGYTF; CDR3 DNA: TGCAGTGCTACCGGGGGCGACTATGGCTACACCTTC
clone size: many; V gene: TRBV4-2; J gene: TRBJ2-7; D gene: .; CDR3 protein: CASSPLARDNEQYF; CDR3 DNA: TGTGCCAGCAGCCCCCTAGCAAGGGACAACGAGCAGTACTTC
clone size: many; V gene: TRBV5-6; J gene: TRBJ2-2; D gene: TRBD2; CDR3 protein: CASRSSDSGTYTGELFF; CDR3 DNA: TGTGCCAGCAGGTCCTCAGACAGCGGGACTTACACCGGGGAGCTGTTTTTT
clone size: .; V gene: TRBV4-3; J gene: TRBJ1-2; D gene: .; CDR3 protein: CASSQVGSGTANYGYTF; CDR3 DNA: TGCGCCAGCAGCCAAGTGGGATCTGGGACGGCTAACTATGGCTACACCTTC
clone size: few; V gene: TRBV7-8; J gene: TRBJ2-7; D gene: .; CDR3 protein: CASSLSGLEQYF; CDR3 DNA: TGTGCCAGCAGCTTATCGGGATTGGAGCAGTACTTC
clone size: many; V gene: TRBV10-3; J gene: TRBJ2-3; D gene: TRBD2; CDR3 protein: CAIAGVEDTQYF; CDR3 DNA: TGTGCCATCGCGGGAGTAGAAGATACGCAGTATTTT
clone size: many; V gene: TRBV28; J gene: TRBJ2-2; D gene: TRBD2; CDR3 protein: CASSLGLAGANGELFF; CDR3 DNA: TGTGCCAGCAGTTTAGGACTAGCGGGAGCGAACGGGGAGCTGTTTTTT